These 24 T cell receptor beta chains were all obtained from the same sample, sequenced in a study of blood T cell repertoires in COVID-19. Generated by immunoSEQ multiplex PCR, the TCRdb table keeps only in-frame clones and is missing some. Here the sample spans more than 200,000 clones, 80% being singletons. Sequencing used PBMCs or T cells enriched from blood (not recorded which). The receptor source for this set is a woman aged 40 to 49 with acute COVID-19.

The chain combines TRBV30 with TRBJ1-2; D gene ambiguous. Deletions cut 2 bases from V and 2 bases from J, with 6 bases between. The CDR3 runs to 12 residues. CDR1 and CDR2 (germline): GTSNPN, SVGIG (reference sequence). CDR3 sequence (DNA): TGTGCCTGGAGTCTACTAAACTATGGCTACACCTTC. Protein sequence: CAWSLLNYGYTF.

The rearrangement uses TRBV29-1 and TRBJ1-5, with 8 bases that match TRBD1. Germline V gene lookup returns CDR1 SQVTM and CDR2 ANQGSEA. CDR3 length: 15 amino acids. After removal of 3 bases from V and 0 bases from J, the junction contained 4 bases not matched to a gene. The CDR3 nucleotides are TGCAGCGTTGAGGTGACAGGGGATAGCAATCAGCCCCAGCATTTT. This gives the protein CSVEVTGDSNQPQHF.

This CDR3 reads CATSSGTSFQFF. The CDR3 coding sequence is TGTGCCACCAGCAGCGGGACTTCTTTCCAGTTCTTC. V gene TRBV15 combines with J gene TRBJ2-1; D is possibly TRBD2 (6 bases). Germline CDR1 reads LNHNV; CDR2 reads YYDKDF (reference sequence). V was pared by 3 bases and J by 13 bases, with 13 bases between. The CDR3 runs to 12 residues.

The chain combines TRBV7-8 with TRBJ1-1, with D unclear. Trimming removed 0 bases at V and 0 bases at J, with 5 bases between. Germline CDR1 and CDR2: SGHVS and FQNEAQ. The CDR3 totals 14 residues. The DNA of the CDR3 is TGTGCCAGCAGCTTAGCCGGGGTGAACACTGAAGCTTTCTTT. This translates into CASSLAGVNTEAFF.

This chain connects TRBV28 to TRBJ1-2, with TRBD1 as a possible D gene (5 bases). Trimming removed 2 bases from V and 5 bases from J, with 12 bases in between. CDR3 size: 14 residues. Germline-derived CDR1 and CDR2 are MDHEN and SYDVKM. CDR3 DNA sequence: TGTGCCAGCAGTTTAGCAGACAGAAGGTATGGCTACACCTTC. Translating it yields CASSLADRRYGYTF.

CDR3 sequence reads: CASSEDRRPDTQYF. In DNA form, the CDR3 reads TGTGCCAGCAGTGAAGACAGGCGCCCAGATACGCAGTATTTT. V is TRBV2 and J is TRBJ2-3, with D perhaps matching TRBD1 (5 bases). The CDR3 length is 14 residues. The germline V gene has CDR1 SNHLY and CDR2 FYNNEI. V shed 1 base and J shed 4 bases, with 9 bases lying between them.

This clone showed up many times. The chain is built from TRBV7-9 and TRBJ1-1, with D possibly TRBD1 on 6 matching bases. The CDR3 runs 15 residues. The V gene lost 5 bases and the J gene lost 0 bases, with 13 bases spanning the gap. CDR1 and CDR2 (germline): SEHNR, FQNEAQ (reference sequence). CDR3 region: CASSLSGQLNTEAFF. In nucleotides, the CDR3 is TGTGCCAGCAGCCTCTCAGGACAGCTGAACACTGAAGCTTTCTTT.

V usage is TRBV7-3 and J usage is TRBJ1-1; TRBD1 matches 7 bases. V lost 5 bases and J lost 3; bases outside the gene matches: 6. The CDR3 consists of 14 residues. In germline, CDR1 is SGHTA, CDR2 FQGTGA. Written as DNA, the CDR3 is TGTGCCAGCAGCCCGACGAGGGGGCACACTGAAGCTTTCTTT. Its translation: CASSPTRGHTEAFF.

The chain has TRBV6-5 and TRBJ2-1; 11 positions agree with TRBD2. The CDR3 runs to 15 residues. From germline, CDR1 is MNHEY and CDR2 SVGAGI. Losses at the gene ends were 7 bases for V and 9 bases for J; bases not matched to a gene: 11. The CDR3 nucleotides read TGTGCCAGCAAGCGATTTAGCGGGGGGGCCAGTGAGCAGTTCTTC. Its translation is CASKRFSGGASEQFF.

This clone was counted only a few times. The V call is TRBV11-2, the J call TRBJ1-5; D is ambiguous. Deletions cut 6 bases from V and 2 bases from J, with 14 bases between. CDR1 SGHAT and CDR2 FQNNGV come from the germline V gene. The CDR3 is 15 residues long. CDR3 amino acids: CASSRSALGNQPQHF. The CDR3 DNA follows: TGTGCCAGCAGTCGGAGTGCTCTGGGCAATCAGCCCCAGCATTTT.

The chain combines TRBV21-1 with TRBJ1-4; TRBD1, as called in the table, went unchecked against the DNA. TRBV21-1 constitutes a pseudogene. There are 14 residues in the CDR3. The CDR3 bases are TGTGCCAGCAGCAAAGGGGGGCCTAATGAAAAACTGTTTTTT. Its protein product is CASSKGGPNEKLFF.

This clone is a singleton in its sample. V gene TRBV7-3 combines with J gene TRBJ2-1; 11 bases map to TRBD2. The trim removed 6 bases at V and 7 bases at J, leaving 11 bases unmatched. Looked up from germline, CDR1 is SGHTA and CDR2 is FQGTGA. The CDR3 spans 16 residues. The CDR3 DNA is TGTGCCAGCAGACCCGCCGGGGCTAGCGGGAGGAATGAGCAGTTCTTC. Translating it yields CASRPAGASGRNEQFF.

The chain employs TRBV7-3 and TRBJ2-3; D is possibly TRBD1 (5 bases). The CDR3 sequence is 16 residues long. V shed 7 bases and J shed 0 bases, with 17 bases lying between them. CDR1 is SGHTA, CDR2 FQGTGA, per germline. The CDR3 DNA reads TGTGCCAGCACCAACAGGAGTAGTGGGAGCACAGATACGCAGTATTTT. This translates into CASTNRSSGSTDTQYF.

The chain combines TRBV28 with TRBJ1-3; D not resolved. CDR1 is MDHEN and CDR2 is SYDVKM in the germline V gene. The CDR3 is made up of 13 amino acids. Trimming took off 9 bases at V and 5 bases at J, with 14 bases between the two ends. CDR3 DNA: TGTGCCAGTAACATGTTCGGGAGAAACACCATATATTTT. Protein product: CASNMFGRNTIYF.

This clone appeared once. The chain has TRBV7-3 and TRBJ2-3; tentatively, D is TRBD1 (6 bases). Germline CDR1 reads SGHTA; CDR2 reads FQGTGA. CDR3 length: 15 amino acids. V shed 2 bases and J shed 3 bases, with 12 bases lying between them. CDR3 amino acids: CASSLARGVTDTQYF. The CDR3, as DNA: TGTGCCAGCAGCTTAGCCAGGGGAGTAACAGATACGCAGTATTTT. The variable domain in full, completed from reference TRBV7-3 and TRBJ2-3, reads GAGVSQTPSNKVTEKGKYVELRCDPISGHTALYWYRQSLGQGPEFLIYFQGTGAADDSGLPNDRFFAVRPEGSVSTLKIQRTERGDSAVYLCASSLARGVTDTQYFGPGTRLTVL.

The rearrangement uses TRBV6-5 and TRBJ2-2, with 14 bases aligning to TRBD2. Germline trimming cut 6 bases from V and 5 bases from J; bases unmatched to any gene: 2. The CDR3 is 15 residues long. Per the germline V gene, CDR1 is MNHEY and CDR2 is SVGAGI. The CDR3 sequence: CASRTSGRGTGELFF. CDR3 sequence (DNA): TGTGCCAGCAGGACTAGCGGGAGGGGTACCGGGGAGCTGTTTTTT.

The chain has TRBV5-1 and TRBJ2-1, with 8 bases aligning to TRBD2. The CDR3 runs to 15 residues. Germline V lookup: CDR1 SGHRS, CDR2 YFSETQ. Unmatched junction bases numbered 8, after V lost 0 bases and J lost 9 bases. CDR3 region: CASSLEGLVGGEQFF. The CDR3 region has the DNA TGCGCCAGCAGCTTGGAGGGACTAGTGGGTGGTGAGCAGTTCTTC.

This clone was seen more than once but under ten times. The V gene is TRBV3-1 (or the pseudogene TRBV3-2), the J gene TRBJ2-7; TRBD2 might be the D (6 bases). This CDR3 comprises 14 residues. Germline V CDR1 and CDR2: LGHDT, YNNKEL (reference sequence). Trimming stripped 4 bases from V and 7 bases from J, with 17 bases between. The CDR3 here is CASSPGTGRIEQYF. The DNA for the CDR3 is TGTGCCAGCAGCCCCGGGACTGGAAGGATAGAGCAGTACTTC.

This clone was recorded a few times. The chain uses TRBV18 and TRBJ2-2; 7 bases are shared with TRBD1. In germline, CDR1 is KGHSH, CDR2 LQKENI. The V and J ends lost 3 bases and 8 bases, in that order; junction bases with no gene match: 12. This CDR3 spans 16 amino acids. The CDR3 region is CASSPRTGGHPGELFF. For the CDR3, the DNA is TGTGCCAGCTCACCCCGGACAGGAGGCCACCCTGGGGAGCTGTTTTTT.

The chain links TRBV7-2 to TRBJ2-5; 7 nucleotides agree with TRBD1. CDR1 SGHTA and CDR2 FQGNSA come from the germline V gene. The junction had 8 bases not matched to a gene; V was cut back by 5 bases and J by 5 bases. The CDR3 contains 14 residues. The DNA of the CDR3 is TGTGCCAGCAGCGAATTAGGGGGCCGGGAGACCCAGTACTTC. It specifies CASSELGGRETQYF.

The V call is TRBV25-1, the J call TRBJ1-4; D is unclear. This CDR3 has 14 residues. CDR1 and CDR2 (germline): MGHDK, SYGVNS. V was trimmed by 6 bases and J by 3 bases, leaving 11 bases between them. This CDR3 is CASRRDQANEKLFF. CDR3 nucleotide sequence: TGTGCCAGCAGACGGGATCAGGCTAATGAAAAACTGTTTTTT.

This chain joins TRBV6-5 and TRBJ1-6; D unresolved. Germline assignment: CDR1 MNHEY and CDR2 SVGAGI. Trimming took 0 bases from V and 3 from J, leaving 6 bases between them. This CDR3 is built from 15 residues. DNA of the CDR3: TGTGCCAGCAGTTACTCGGCAGTCTATAATTCACCCCTCCACTTT. The encoded protein is CASSYSAVYNSPLHF.

As DNA, the CDR3 is TGTGCCAGCAGCGAGAGGGCGAACACTGAAGCTTTCTTT. Its protein product is CASSERANTEAFF. The rearrangement joins TRBV7-9 to TRBJ1-1; D is unclear. Germline assignment: CDR1 SEHNR and CDR2 FQNEAQ (reference sequence). V was pared by 5 bases and J by 1 base, with 8 bases between. The CDR3 length is 13 residues.

The chain recombines TRBV18 with TRBJ1-1, with TRBD1 matching 9 bases. This CDR3 is 16 amino acids long. Trimming cost V 6 bases and J 0 bases; bases outside gene matches: 8. Germline CDR1 is KGHSH and CDR2 is LQKENI. The CDR3 loop is CASSSGTGSMNTEAFF. The CDR3 region has the DNA TGTGCCAGCTCGTCCGGGACAGGGAGTATGAACACTGAAGCTTTCTTT. Filled out from reference TRBV18 and TRBJ1-1, the complete variable domain reads NAGVMQNPRHLVRRRGQEARLRCSPMKGHSHVYWYRQLPEEGLKFMVYLQKENIIDESGMPKERFSAEFPKEGPSILRIQQVVRGDSAAYFCASSSGTGSMNTEAFFGQGTRLTVV.